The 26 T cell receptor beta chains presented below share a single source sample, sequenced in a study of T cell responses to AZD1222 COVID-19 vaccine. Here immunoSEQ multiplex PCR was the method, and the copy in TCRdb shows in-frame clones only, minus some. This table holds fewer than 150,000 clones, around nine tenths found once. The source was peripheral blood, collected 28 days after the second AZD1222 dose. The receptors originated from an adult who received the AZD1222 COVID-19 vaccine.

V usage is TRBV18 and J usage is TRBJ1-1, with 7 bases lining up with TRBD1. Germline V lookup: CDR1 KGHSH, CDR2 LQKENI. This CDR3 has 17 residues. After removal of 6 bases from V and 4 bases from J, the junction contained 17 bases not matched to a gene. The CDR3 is CASSHDRVGLGGTEAFF. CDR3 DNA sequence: TGTGCCAGCTCGCATGACAGGGTTGGATTGGGGGGCACTGAAGCTTTCTTT.

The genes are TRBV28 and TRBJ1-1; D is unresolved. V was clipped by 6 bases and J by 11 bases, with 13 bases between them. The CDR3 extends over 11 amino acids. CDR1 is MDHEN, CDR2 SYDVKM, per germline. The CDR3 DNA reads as TGTGCCAGCAGGAAGGTCCGGTCGGCTTTCTTT. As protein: CASRKVRSAFF.

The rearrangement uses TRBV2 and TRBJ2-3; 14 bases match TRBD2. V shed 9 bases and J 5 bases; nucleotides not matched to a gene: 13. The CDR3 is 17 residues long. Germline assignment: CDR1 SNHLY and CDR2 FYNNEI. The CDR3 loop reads CASQALGLAGGKDTQYF. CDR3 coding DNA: TGTGCCAGTCAGGCCCTCGGACTAGCGGGAGGTAAAGATACGCAGTATTTT.

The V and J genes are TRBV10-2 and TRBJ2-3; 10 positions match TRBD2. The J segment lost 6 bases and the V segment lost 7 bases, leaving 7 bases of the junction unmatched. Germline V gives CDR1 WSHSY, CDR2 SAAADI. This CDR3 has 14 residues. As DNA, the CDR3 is TGCGCCAGCACGTGGAGCGGGGGGGCCGATACGCAGTATTTT. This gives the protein CASTWSGGADTQYF.

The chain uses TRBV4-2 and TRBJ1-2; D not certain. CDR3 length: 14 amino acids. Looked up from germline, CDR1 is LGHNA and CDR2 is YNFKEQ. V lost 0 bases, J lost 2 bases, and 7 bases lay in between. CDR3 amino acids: CASSQDSMNYGYTF. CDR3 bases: TGTGCCAGCAGCCAAGACTCCATGAACTATGGCTACACCTTC.

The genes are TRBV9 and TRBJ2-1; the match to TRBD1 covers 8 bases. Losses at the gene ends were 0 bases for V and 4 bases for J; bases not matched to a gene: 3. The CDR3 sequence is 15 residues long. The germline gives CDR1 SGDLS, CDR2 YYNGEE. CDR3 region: CASSVGTGYYNEQFF. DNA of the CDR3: TGTGCCAGCAGCGTAGGGACAGGGTATTACAATGAGCAGTTCTTC.

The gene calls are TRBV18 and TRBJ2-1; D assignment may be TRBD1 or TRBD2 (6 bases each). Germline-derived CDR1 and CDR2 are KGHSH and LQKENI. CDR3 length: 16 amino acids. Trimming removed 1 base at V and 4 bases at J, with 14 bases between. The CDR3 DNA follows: TGTGCCAGCTCACCACTGGGGGGCCGAATATACAATGAGCAGTTCTTC. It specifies CASSPLGGRIYNEQFF.

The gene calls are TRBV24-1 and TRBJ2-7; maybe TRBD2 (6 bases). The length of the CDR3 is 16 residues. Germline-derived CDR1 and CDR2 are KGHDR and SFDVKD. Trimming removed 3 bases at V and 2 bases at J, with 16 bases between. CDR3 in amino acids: CATSDLTYGGTYEQYF. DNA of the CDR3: TGTGCCACCAGTGATCTTACCTACGGGGGTACCTACGAGCAGTACTTC.

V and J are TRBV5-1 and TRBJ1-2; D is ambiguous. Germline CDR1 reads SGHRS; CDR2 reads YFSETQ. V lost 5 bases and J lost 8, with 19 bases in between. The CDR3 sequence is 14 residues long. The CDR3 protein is CASRTLDTEGGYTF. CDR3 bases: TGCGCCAGCAGGACCCTTGACACAGAGGGAGGCTACACCTTC.

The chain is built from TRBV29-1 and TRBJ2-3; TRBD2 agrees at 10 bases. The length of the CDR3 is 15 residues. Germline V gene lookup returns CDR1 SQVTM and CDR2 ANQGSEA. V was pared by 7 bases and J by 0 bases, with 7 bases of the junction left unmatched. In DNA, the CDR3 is TGCAGCGCTCTAGGACTAGCGGCTAGCACAGATACGCAGTATTTT. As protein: CSALGLAASTDTQYF.

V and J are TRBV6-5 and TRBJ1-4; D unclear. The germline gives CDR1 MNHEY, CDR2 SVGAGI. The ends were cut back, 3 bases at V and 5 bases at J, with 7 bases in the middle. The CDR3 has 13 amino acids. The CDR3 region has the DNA TGTGCCAGCAGTTATGAGAGGAATGAAAAACTGTTTTTT. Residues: CASSYERNEKLFF.

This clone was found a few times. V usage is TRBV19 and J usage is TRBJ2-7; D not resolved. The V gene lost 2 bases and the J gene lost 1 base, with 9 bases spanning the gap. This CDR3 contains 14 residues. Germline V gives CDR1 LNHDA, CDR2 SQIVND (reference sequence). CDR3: CASSILSGSYEQYF. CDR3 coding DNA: TGTGCCAGTAGTATACTGTCCGGGTCCTACGAGCAGTACTTC.

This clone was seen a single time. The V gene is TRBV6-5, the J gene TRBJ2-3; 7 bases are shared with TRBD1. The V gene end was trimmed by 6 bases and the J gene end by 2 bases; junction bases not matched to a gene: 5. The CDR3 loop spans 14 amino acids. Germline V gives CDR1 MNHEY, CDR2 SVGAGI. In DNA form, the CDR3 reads TGTGCCAGCAGCCAAACAGGGGACACAGATACGCAGTATTTT. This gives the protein CASSQTGDTDTQYF.

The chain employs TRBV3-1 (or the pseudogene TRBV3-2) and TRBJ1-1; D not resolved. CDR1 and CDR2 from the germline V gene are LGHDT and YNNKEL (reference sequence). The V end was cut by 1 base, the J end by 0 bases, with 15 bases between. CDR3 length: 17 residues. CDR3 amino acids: CASSQAFLSSMNTEAFF. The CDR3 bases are TGTGCCAGCAGCCAAGCTTTTTTATCTAGTATGAACACTGAAGCTTTCTTT.

CDR3 loop: CASRDRTYEQYF. The CDR3 coding sequence is TGTGCCAGCAGGGACAGGACCTACGAGCAGTACTTC. V is TRBV21-1 and J is TRBJ2-7; whether TRBD1, the table's D call, matches the DNA was not checked. TRBV21-1 is a pseudogene segment. The length of the CDR3 is 12 residues.

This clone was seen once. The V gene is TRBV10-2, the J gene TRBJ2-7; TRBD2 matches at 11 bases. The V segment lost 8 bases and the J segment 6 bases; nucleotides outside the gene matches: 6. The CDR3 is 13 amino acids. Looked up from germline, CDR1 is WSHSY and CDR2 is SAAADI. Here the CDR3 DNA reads TGCGCCAGCGTACAACTAGCGGGAGCCGAGCAGTACTTC. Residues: CASVQLAGAEQYF.

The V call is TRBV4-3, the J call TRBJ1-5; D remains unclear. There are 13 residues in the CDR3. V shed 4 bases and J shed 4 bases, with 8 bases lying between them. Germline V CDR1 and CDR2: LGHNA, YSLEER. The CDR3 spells CASSLRINQPQHF. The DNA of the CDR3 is TGCGCCAGCAGCCTCCGAATAAATCAGCCCCAGCATTTT.

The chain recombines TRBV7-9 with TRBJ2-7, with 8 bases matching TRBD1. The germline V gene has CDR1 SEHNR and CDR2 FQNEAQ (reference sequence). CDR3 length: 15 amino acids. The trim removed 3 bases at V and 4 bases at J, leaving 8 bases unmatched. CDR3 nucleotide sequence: TGTGCCAGCAGCTTTACACAGGGGGTGGGGTACGAGCAGTACTTC. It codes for CASSFTQGVGYEQYF.

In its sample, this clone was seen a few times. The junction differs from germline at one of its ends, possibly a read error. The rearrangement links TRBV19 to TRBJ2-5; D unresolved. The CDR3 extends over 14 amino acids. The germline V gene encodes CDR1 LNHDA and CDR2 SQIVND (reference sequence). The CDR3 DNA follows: TGTGCCAGTAGCATAGGACGCAGCCAAGAGACCCAGTACTTC. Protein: CASSIGRSQETQYF.

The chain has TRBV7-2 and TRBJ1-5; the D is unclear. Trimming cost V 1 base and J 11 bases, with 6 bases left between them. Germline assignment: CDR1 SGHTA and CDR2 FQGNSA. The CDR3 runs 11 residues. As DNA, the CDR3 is TGTGCCAGCAGCTTAGGGGCAGCCCAGCATTTT. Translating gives CASSLGAAQHF.

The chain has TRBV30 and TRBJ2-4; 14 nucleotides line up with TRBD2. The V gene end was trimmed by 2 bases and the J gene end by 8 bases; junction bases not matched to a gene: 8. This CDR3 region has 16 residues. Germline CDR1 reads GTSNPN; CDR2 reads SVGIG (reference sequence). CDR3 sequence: CAWSPGTSGRGYIQYF. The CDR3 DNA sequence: TGTGCCTGGAGTCCCGGGACTAGCGGGAGAGGTTACATTCAGTACTTC.

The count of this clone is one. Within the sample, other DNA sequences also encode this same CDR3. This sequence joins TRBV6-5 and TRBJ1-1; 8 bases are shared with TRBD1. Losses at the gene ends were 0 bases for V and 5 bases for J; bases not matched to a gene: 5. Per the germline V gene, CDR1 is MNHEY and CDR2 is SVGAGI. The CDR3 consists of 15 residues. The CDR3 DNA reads TGTGCCAGCAGTTACTCGAGACAGGGGAGGACTGAAGCTTTCTTT. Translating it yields CASSYSRQGRTEAFF.

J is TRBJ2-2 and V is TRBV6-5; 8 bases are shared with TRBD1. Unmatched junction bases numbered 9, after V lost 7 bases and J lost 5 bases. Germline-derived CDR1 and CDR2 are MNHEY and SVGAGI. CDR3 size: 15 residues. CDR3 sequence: CASMNDRGWTGELFF. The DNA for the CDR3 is TGTGCCAGCATGAACGACAGGGGTTGGACCGGGGAGCTGTTTTTT.

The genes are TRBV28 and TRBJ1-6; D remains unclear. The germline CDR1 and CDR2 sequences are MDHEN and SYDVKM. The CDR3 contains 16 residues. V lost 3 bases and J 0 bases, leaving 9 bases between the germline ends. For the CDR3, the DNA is TGTGCCAGCAGTTTTCTCCCGAGCTCCTATAATTCACCCCTCCACTTT. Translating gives CASSFLPSSYNSPLHF.

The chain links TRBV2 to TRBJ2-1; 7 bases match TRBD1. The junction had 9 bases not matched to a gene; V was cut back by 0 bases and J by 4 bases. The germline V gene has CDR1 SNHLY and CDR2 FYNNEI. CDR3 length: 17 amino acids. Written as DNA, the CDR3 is TGTGCCAGCAGTGAAGCGCTTAGGGGGCCCCTATACAATGAGCAGTTCTTC. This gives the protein CASSEALRGPLYNEQFF.

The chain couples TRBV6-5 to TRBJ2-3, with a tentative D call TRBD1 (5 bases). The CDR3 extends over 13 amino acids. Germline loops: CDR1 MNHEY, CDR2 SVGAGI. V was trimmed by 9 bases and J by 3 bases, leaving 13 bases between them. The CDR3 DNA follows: TGTGCCAGTACGAAACAGGAAACAGATACGCAGTATTTT. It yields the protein CASTKQETDTQYF.